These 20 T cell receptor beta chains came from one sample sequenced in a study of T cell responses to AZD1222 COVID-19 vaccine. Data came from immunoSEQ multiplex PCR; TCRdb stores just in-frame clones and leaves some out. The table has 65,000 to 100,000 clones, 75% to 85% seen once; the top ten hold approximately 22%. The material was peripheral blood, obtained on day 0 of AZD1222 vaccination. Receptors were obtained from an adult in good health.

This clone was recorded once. Here the CDR3 DNA reads TGTGCCACCAGCAAGTTCCCAGAGGACAATGAGCAGTTCTTC. Translated, it gives CATSKFPEDNEQFF. The chain employs TRBV15 and TRBJ2-1; D not resolved. V shed 4 bases and J shed 5 bases, with 12 bases lying between them. Germline V lookup: CDR1 LNHNV, CDR2 YYDKDF (reference sequence). This CDR3 spans 14 amino acids.

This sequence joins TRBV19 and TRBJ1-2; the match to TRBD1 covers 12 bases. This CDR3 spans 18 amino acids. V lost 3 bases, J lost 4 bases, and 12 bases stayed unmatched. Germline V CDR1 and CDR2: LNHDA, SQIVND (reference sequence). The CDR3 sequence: CASSINQGQGARVYGYTF. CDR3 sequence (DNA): TGTGCCAGTAGTATTAACCAGGGACAGGGGGCGCGGGTCTATGGCTACACCTTC.

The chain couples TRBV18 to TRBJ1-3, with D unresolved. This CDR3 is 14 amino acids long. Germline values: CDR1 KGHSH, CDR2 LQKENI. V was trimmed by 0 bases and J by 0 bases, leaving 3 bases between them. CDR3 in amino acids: CASSPPGSGNTIYF. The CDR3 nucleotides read TGTGCCAGCTCACCACCGGGCTCTGGAAACACCATATATTTT.

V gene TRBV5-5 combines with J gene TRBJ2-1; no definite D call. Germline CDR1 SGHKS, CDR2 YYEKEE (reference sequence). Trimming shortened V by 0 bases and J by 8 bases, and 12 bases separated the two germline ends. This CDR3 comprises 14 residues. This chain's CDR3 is CASSLEAAVDEQFF. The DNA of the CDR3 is TGTGCCAGCAGCTTGGAGGCGGCAGTTGATGAGCAGTTCTTC.

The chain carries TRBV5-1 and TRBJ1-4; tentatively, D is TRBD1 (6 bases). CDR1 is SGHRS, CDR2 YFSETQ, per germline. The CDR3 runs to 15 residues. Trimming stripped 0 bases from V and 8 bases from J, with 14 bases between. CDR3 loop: CASSLATGGQEKLFF. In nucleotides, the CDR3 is TGCGCCAGCAGCTTGGCCACGGGGGGCCAGGAAAAACTGTTTTTT.

Here the CDR3 DNA reads TGTGCCAGCAGTAGCGGGCTGCGGGATCAGCCCCAGCATTTT. Residues: CASSSGLRDQPQHF. The rearrangement joins TRBV6-2 or TRBV6-3 to TRBJ1-5, with D hard to call. V lost 5 bases, J lost 5 bases, and 13 bases lay in between. The CDR3 loop spans 14 amino acids. Per the germline V gene, CDR1 is MNHEY and CDR2 is SVGEGT.

This CDR3 reads CASSLGGSQNSPLHF. The DNA of the CDR3 is TGTGCCAGCAGCTTAGGAGGCAGTCAAAATTCACCCCTCCACTTT. The V gene is TRBV11-2, the J gene TRBJ1-6; D call uncertain. This CDR3 spans 15 amino acids. The germline V gene encodes CDR1 SGHAT and CDR2 FQNNGV. Trimming cost V 1 base and J 7 bases, with 11 bases left between them.

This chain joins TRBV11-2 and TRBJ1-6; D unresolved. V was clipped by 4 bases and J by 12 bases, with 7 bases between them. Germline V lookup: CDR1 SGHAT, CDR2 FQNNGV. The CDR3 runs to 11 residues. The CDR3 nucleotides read TGTGCCAGCAGCTCCGCCGGACCCCTCCACTTT. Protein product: CASSSAGPLHF.

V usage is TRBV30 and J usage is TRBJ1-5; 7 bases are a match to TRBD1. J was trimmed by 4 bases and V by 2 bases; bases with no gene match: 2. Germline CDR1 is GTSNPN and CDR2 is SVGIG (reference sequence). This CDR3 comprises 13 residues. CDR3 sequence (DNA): TGTGCCTGGAGTCCAGGGGGGAATCAGCCCCAGCATTTT. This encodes CAWSPGGNQPQHF.

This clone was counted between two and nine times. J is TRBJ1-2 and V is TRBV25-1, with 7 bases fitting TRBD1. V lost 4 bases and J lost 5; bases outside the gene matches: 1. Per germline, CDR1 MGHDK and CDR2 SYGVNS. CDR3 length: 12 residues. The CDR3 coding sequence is TGTGCCAGCAGTGTGACAGGGTATGGCTACACCTTC. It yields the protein CASSVTGYGYTF.

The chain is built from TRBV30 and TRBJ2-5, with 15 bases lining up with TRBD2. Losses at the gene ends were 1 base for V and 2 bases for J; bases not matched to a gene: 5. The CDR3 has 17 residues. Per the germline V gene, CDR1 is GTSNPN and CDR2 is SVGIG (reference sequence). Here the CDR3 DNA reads TGTGCCTGGAGTGGTGGACTAGCGGGGGGGTCTCAAGAGACCCAGTACTTC. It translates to CAWSGGLAGGSQETQYF.

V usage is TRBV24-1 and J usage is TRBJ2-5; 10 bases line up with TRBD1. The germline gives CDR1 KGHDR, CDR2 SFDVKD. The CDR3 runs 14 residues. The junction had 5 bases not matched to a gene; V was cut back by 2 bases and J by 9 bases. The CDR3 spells CATSDSGQGRAQYF. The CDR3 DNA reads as TGTGCCACCAGTGATTCGGGACAGGGGAGGGCCCAGTACTTC.

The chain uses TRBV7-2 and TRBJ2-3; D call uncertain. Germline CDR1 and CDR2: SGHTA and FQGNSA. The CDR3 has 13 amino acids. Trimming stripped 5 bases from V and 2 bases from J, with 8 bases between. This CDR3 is CASSPQTTDTQYF. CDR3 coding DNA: TGTGCCAGCAGCCCGCAGACCACAGATACGCAGTATTTT. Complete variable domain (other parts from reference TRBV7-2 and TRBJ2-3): GAGVSQSPSNKVTEKGKDVELRCDPISGHTALYWYRQSLGQGLEFLIYFQGNSAPDKSGLPSDRFSAERTGGSVSTLTIQRTQQEDSAVYLCASSPQTTDTQYFGPGTRLTVL.

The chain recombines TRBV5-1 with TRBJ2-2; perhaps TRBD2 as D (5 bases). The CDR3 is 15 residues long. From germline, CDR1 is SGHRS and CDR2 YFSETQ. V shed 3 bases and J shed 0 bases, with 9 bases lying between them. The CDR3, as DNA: TGCGCCAGCAGCTCGAGGGCCCCGAACACCGGGGAGCTGTTTTTT. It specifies CASSSRAPNTGELFF.

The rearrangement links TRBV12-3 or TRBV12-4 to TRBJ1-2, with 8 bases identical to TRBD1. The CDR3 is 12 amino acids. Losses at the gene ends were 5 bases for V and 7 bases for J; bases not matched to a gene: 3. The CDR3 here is CASSQDRVGYTF. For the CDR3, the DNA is TGTGCCAGCAGTCAGGACAGGGTTGGCTACACCTTC.

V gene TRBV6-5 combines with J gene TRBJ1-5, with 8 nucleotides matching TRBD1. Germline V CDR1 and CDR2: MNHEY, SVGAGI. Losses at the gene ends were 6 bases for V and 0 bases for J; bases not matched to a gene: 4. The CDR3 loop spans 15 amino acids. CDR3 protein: CASSFGQGSNQPQHF. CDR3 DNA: TGTGCCAGCAGCTTTGGACAGGGTAGCAATCAGCCCCAGCATTTT.

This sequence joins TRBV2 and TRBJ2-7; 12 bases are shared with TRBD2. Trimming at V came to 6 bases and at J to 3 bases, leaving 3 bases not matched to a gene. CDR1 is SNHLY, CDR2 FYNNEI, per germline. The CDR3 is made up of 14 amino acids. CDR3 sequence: CASRGGLAGYEQYF. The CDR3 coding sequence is TGTGCCAGCAGAGGGGGACTAGCGGGCTACGAGCAGTACTTC.

The CDR3 spells CASSPNGLTNEKLFF. The CDR3 DNA reads as TGTGCCAGCAGCCCGAACGGATTAACTAATGAAAAACTGTTTTTT. This chain connects TRBV7-8 to TRBJ1-4, with D hard to call. Per germline, CDR1 SGHVS and CDR2 FQNEAQ. Between the trimmed V and J ends, which lost 5 bases and 1 base, there was a span of 11 bases. The CDR3 length is 15 residues.

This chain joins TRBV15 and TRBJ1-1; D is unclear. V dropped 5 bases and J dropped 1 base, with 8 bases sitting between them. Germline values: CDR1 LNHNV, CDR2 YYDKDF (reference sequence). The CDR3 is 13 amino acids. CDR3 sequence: CATSPEKNTEAFF. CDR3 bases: TGTGCCACCAGCCCGGAGAAGAACACTGAAGCTTTCTTT.

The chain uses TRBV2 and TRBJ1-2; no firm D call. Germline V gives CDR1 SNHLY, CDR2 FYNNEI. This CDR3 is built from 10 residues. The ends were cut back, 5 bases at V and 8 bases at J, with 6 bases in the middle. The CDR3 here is CASSLLGYTF. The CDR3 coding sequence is TGTGCCAGCAGTCTCCTGGGCTACACCTTC.